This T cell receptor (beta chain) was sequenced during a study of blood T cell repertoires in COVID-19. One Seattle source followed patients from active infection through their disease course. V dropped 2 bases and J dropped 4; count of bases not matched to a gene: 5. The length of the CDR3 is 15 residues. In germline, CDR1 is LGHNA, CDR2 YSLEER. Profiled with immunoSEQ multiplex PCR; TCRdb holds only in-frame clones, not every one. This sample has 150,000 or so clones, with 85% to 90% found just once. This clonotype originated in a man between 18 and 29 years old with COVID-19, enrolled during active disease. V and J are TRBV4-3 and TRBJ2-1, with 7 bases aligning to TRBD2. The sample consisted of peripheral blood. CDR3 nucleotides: TGCGCCAGCAGCCAACGACTAGCAGAATACAATGAGCAGTTCTTC. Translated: CASSQRLAEYNEQFF.